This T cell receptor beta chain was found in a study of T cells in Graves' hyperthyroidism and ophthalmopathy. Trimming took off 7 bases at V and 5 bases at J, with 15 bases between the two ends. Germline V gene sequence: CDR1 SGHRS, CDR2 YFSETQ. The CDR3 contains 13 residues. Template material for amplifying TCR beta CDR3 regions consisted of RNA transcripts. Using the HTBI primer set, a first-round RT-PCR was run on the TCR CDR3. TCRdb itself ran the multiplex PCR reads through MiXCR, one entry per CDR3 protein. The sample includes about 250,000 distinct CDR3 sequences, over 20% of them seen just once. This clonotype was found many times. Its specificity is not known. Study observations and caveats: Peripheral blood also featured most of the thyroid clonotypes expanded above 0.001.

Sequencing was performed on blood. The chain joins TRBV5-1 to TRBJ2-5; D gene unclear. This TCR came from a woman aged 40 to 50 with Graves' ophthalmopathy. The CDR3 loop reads CASQTSVRETQYF. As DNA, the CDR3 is TGCGCCAGCCAGACGTCCGTGCGGGAGACCCAGTACTTC.